The next 13 T cell receptor beta chains were all read from a single sample in a study of blood T cell repertoires in COVID-19. Produced via immunoSEQ multiplex PCR; TCRdb's table is partial and in-frame only. The sample yields around 220,000 clones, about 85% seen once. The sequenced material came from peripheral blood. These receptors all come from a woman aged 45 to 65 with COVID-19, enrolled during active disease.

The chain joins TRBV3-1 (or the pseudogene TRBV3-2) to TRBJ2-5; the D gene is possibly TRBD1 (5 bases). The germline V and J ends were trimmed by 8 bases and 1 base, with 14 bases remaining between them. Germline values: CDR1 LGHDT, CDR2 YNNKEL (reference sequence). The CDR3 extends over 14 amino acids. The CDR3 loop reads CASSFRTTQETQYF. The CDR3 DNA follows: TGTGCCAGCTCCTTCCGGACAACCCAAGAGACCCAGTACTTC.

The chain couples TRBV7-2 to TRBJ2-1; 8 bases fit TRBD2. The ends lost 5 bases at V and 7 bases at J; junction bases unmatched: 10. The CDR3 is made up of 15 amino acids. Looked up from germline, CDR1 is SGHTA and CDR2 is FQGNSA. Written as DNA, the CDR3 is TGTGCCAGCAGCCCAACCGGGGGGGTTTTAAATGAGCAGTTCTTC. Its protein is CASSPTGGVLNEQFF. The variable domain in full, completed from reference TRBV7-2 and TRBJ2-1, reads GAGVSQSPSNKVTEKGKDVELRCDPISGHTALYWYRQSLGQGLEFLIYFQGNSAPDKSGLPSDRFSAERTGGSVSTLTIQRTQQEDSAVYLCASSPTGGVLNEQFFGPGTRLTVL.

The rearrangement joins TRBV27 to TRBJ2-3; possible D gene TRBD1, 5 bases. Trimming cost V 1 base and J 3 bases, with 11 bases left between them. The CDR3 runs to 15 residues. The V gene's germline CDR1 is MNHEY and CDR2 SMNVEV (reference sequence). CDR3 in amino acids: CASSLLQAQTDTQYF. CDR3 sequence (DNA): TGTGCCAGCAGTTTATTACAGGCCCAGACAGATACGCAGTATTTT.

The gene calls are TRBV30 and TRBJ1-6; 7 nucleotides line up with TRBD1. Germline CDR1 reads GTSNPN; CDR2 reads SVGIG (reference sequence). Unmatched junction bases numbered 5, after V lost 2 bases and J lost 7 bases. There are 14 residues in the CDR3. Written as DNA, the CDR3 is TGTGCCTGGAGTTTAGGACAGGAGAATTCACCCCTCCACTTT. Its translation is CAWSLGQENSPLHF.

V usage is TRBV27 and J usage is TRBJ1-5; D not resolved. Trimming took 2 bases from V and 6 from J, leaving 8 bases between them. Germline CDR1 reads MNHEY; CDR2 reads SMNVEV (reference sequence). This CDR3 contains 13 residues. The chain's CDR3 is CASSLVYRQPQHF. The CDR3 DNA follows: TGTGCCAGCAGTTTAGTTTATCGTCAGCCCCAGCATTTT.

The gene calls are TRBV18 and TRBJ1-6, with D unclear. V was shortened by 3 bases and J by 7 bases, with 16 bases between the two germline ends. The V gene's germline CDR1 is KGHSH and CDR2 LQKENI. This CDR3 comprises 16 residues. CDR3 bases: TGTGCCAGCTCACCCAAAAGCGGGCCGGGCAATTCACCCCTCCACTTT. It translates to CASSPKSGPGNSPLHF.

The CDR3 DNA reads as TGTGCCAGTAGTATAGCTTACGGCCTCCGGGCTAACTATGGCTACACCTTC. As protein: CASSIAYGLRANYGYTF. The chain uses TRBV19 and TRBJ1-2; D unclear. Germline values: CDR1 LNHDA, CDR2 SQIVND (reference sequence). The CDR3 consists of 17 residues. The V gene lost 1 base and the J gene lost 0 bases, with 15 bases spanning the gap. Combining the CDR3 with reference TRBV19 and TRBJ1-2 gives the whole variable domain DGGITQSPKYLFRKEGQNVTLSCEQNLNHDAMYWYRQDPGQGLRLIYYSQIVNDFQKGDIAEGYSVSREKKESFPLTVTSAQKNPTAFYLCASSIAYGLRANYGYTFGSGTRLTVV.

The chain uses TRBV2 and TRBJ1-1; 7 bases line up with TRBD1. CDR1 and CDR2 (germline): SNHLY, FYNNEI. V was pared by 4 bases and J by 7 bases, with 12 bases of the junction left unmatched. The CDR3 loop spans 15 amino acids. The CDR3 bases are TGTGCCAGCAGTGGACAGGGTAAGGTCTCGGGTGAAGCTTTCTTT. Translated, it gives CASSGQGKVSGEAFF.

CDR3 region: CAISEEGRNYGYTF. CDR3 sequence (DNA): TGTGCCATCAGTGAGGAGGGTAGAAACTATGGCTACACCTTC. The V gene is TRBV10-3, the J gene TRBJ1-2; D ambiguous. Germline CDR1 ENHRY, CDR2 SYGVKD. The ends were cut back, 2 bases at V and 2 bases at J, with 9 bases in the middle. The length of the CDR3 is 14 residues.

The CDR3 DNA reads TGTGCCAGCAGTTTAATGCCGGGGGGGTCTAAGACCCAGTACTTC. Translation: CASSLMPGGSKTQYF. This chain uses TRBV28 with TRBJ2-5, with TRBD2 matching over 8 bases. The germline V gene has CDR1 MDHEN and CDR2 SYDVKM. This CDR3 region has 15 residues. V was clipped by 2 bases and J by 6 bases; unmatched bases: 8.

This clone was found a few times. The V call is TRBV5-6, the J call TRBJ1-2, with a tentative D call TRBD1 (5 bases). Trimming removed 4 bases at V and 3 bases at J, with 10 bases between. CDR1 is SGHDT, CDR2 YYEEEE, per germline. This CDR3 contains 13 residues. CDR3 protein: CASSQDRDYGYTF. CDR3 in DNA: TGTGCCAGCAGCCAAGACAGAGACTATGGCTACACCTTC.

This chain uses TRBV5-1 with TRBJ2-1; tentative D call: TRBD1 (5 bases). The length of the CDR3 is 15 residues. The V gene lost 0 bases and the J gene lost 4 bases, with 11 bases spanning the gap. From germline, CDR1 is SGHRS and CDR2 YFSETQ. The CDR3 here is CASSLGQGMYNEQFF. In nucleotides, the CDR3 is TGCGCCAGCAGCTTGGGGCAGGGAATGTACAATGAGCAGTTCTTC.

V and J are TRBV19 and TRBJ2-2; 9 nucleotides align to TRBD1. Germline CDR1 reads LNHDA; CDR2 reads SQIVND (reference sequence). V trimming: 6 bases; J trimming: 6 bases; junction bases outside the gene matches: 8. CDR3 size: 15 residues. For the CDR3, the DNA is TGTGCCAGTAGCGTGGGACAGGGTCCCCCCGGGGAGCTGTTTTTT. The encoded protein is CASSVGQGPPGELFF. The full variable domain, rest sourced from reference TRBV19 and TRBJ2-2, is DGGITQSPKYLFRKEGQNVTLSCEQNLNHDAMYWYRQDPGQGLRLIYYSQIVNDFQKGDIAEGYSVSREKKESFPLTVTSAQKNPTAFYLCASSVGQGPPGELFFGEGSRLTVL.